Listed here is a single T cell receptor beta chain. In this sample, this clone turned up a few times. The specificity of this receptor is unknown. No clone much larger than this one lies a single base away; base qualities are absent. This sample is drawn from a study of cytotoxic CD8 clonotypes in ibrutinib-treated CLL (dated by TCRdb to the early 2020s). A note on the overall study: The cohort included around 15 treatment-naive and under 13 relapsed/refractory patients; about 18 were IGHV unmutated. Of the roughly 81 people in the trial, about 27 had longitudinal samples available. Partial responses were observed in roughly 25 patients and complete responses in 2; after a median follow-up of 68 months, remission was maintained in 15 or so patients and progression was observed in some 12. Response samples were taken after a median of roughly eleven months on treatment, ranging from about 6 to 36 months. Every sample from remission and from progressive disease was obtained while the patients were still on ibrutinib. On average, each sample yielded around 230,000 productive templates and about 95,000 productive rearrangements. Cryopreserved peripheral blood mononuclear cells were collected at three points: before therapy, at response, and at either sustained remission or disease progression.

Each clonotype received, on average, approximately 9.9x coverage in deep resolution sequencing performed on a MiSeq, where the target depth lay between 1 in 1 million and 1 in 200,000 T cells. The immunoSEQ hsTCRB Kit was used to generate TCR beta libraries. In the source study's methods: ImmunoSEQ Data Assistant and ImmunoSEQ Analyzer were used for data analysis, and V, D and J genes were assigned according to IMGT definitions. Clonality was computed as one minus normalized Shannon entropy of productive rearrangement frequencies, ranging from 0 to 1. Public clonotype analysis was restricted to overrepresented clonotypes comprising at least 0.05% of each patient's repertoire. Roughly 12 age-matched healthy donor repertoires from immuneACCESS were used as controls for clonality. As stored in TCRdb, this immuneACCESS dataset retains in-frame rearrangements with V and J assigned. A fraction of the clones does not appear; measured against another copy, unresolved V genes explain less than half of the discrepancy, and the remainder lacks a known reason. V, J and clone size were drawn from that table, and D and trimming were deduced from the DNA. This sample lists approximately 150,000 clones; around 77% were detected once. The top ten constitute under 35% of the sample.

The CDR3 numbers 12 residues from cysteine through phenylalanine. Only the CDR3 DNA is retained, 36 bases long and in frame from the first base. From a lookup of the germline V gene, CDR1 and CDR2 are ENHRY and SYGVKD. Cut back by 2 bases and 7 bases, the V and J ends lie 6 bases apart. The time point label of this sample denotes: eleven to twelve months on ibrutinib. For TCR beta library preparation, 1.5 to 2 micrograms of genomic DNA was extracted from cryopreserved PBMCs. High-throughput TCR beta sequencing was performed on longitudinal blood samples from CLL patients receiving ibrutinib monotherapy. Patients were enrolled in a phase 2 open-label single-center ibrutinib monotherapy trial. Results the study describes overall, beyond this receptor: At ibrutinib response clonality went up, during sustained remission it held steady, and at progression it dropped back toward baseline. Sustained-remission and progressing patients did not have matched sampling times, and lymph node repertoires were not examined. At baseline, clonality was higher than in age-matched healthy donors and showed a strong correlation with circulating CD8+ T-cell counts. Public clonotypes were rare and either shrank or stayed stable during treatment, and the rise in clonality at ibrutinib response reflected expansion of private clonotypes.

This sample comprised PBMCs, obtained after 12 months of ibrutinib treatment. The TCR sequence derives from a human donor with chronic lymphocytic leukemia. The chain couples TRBV10-3 to TRBJ1-3, with no reliable assignment of the D segment. In nucleotides, the sequence is TGTGCCATCAGTGAGCAGGCGAACACCATATATTTT. This gives the protein CAISEQANTIYF.